Following are 18 T cell receptor beta chains from one sample sequenced in a study of beta chain features in type 1 diabetes. Study-level findings and limits: In all four CD4+ subsets, TCRB CDR3 length was significantly, moderately reduced in type 1 diabetes.

Reverse transcribing all isolated RNA meant expressed TCRB transcripts were sequenced. Generated by immunoSEQ multiplex PCR, the TCRdb table keeps only in-frame clones and is missing some. The sample has fewer than 450,000 clones, 13% seen once. Their target antigens are unknown. The material sequenced was naive CD4+ T cells from blood. These receptors came from a woman in her late teens or twenties with type 1 diabetes.

About this clone: Other DNA sequences in the sample encode the same CDR3. CDR3 nucleotide sequence: TGTGCCAGCAGCCCCGGGACTAGCGGTTTATATGAGCAGTACTTC. This sequence encodes CASSPGTSGLYEQYF. J is TRBJ2-7 and V is TRBV11-2, with 11 positions matching TRBD2. V dropped 5 bases and J dropped 7; count of bases not matched to a gene: 10. CDR1 is SGHAT, CDR2 FQNNGV, per germline. The length of the CDR3 is 15 residues. Full variable domain (outside the CDR3, taken from reference TRBV11-2 and TRBJ2-7): EAGVAQSPRYKIIEKRQSVAFWCNPISGHATLYWYQQILGQGPKLLIQFQNNGVVDDSQLPKDRFSAERLKGVDSTLKIQPAKLEDSAVYLCASSPGTSGLYEQYFGPGTRLTVT.

This chain connects TRBV4-2 to TRBJ2-7; a possible D gene is TRBD1 (6 bases). The CDR3 spans 14 residues. Looked up from germline, CDR1 is LGHNA and CDR2 is YNFKEQ. Trimming left V 0 bases short and J 5 bases short, with 11 bases between. The CDR3 DNA is TGTGCCAGCAGCCAAGATTATTGGACAGACGAGCAGTACTTC. Residues: CASSQDYWTDEQYF.

The gene calls are TRBV7-2 and TRBJ2-2, with D perhaps matching TRBD2 (7 bases). CDR3 length equals 15 residues. V lost 7 bases, J lost 6 bases, and 18 bases lay in between. In germline, CDR1 is SGHTA, CDR2 FQGNSA. CDR3 amino acids: CASTTGAGDPGELFF. CDR3 DNA: TGTGCCAGCACGACGGGGGCGGGAGATCCCGGGGAGCTGTTTTTT.

This chain connects TRBV6-1 to TRBJ2-1; D may be TRBD2 (6 bases). Trimming shortened V by 8 bases and J by 4 bases, and 12 bases separated the two germline ends. Germline CDR1 and CDR2: MNHNS and SASEGT. The CDR3 spans 13 residues. The chain's CDR3 is CASSFGSYNEQFF. The CDR3 coding sequence is TGTGCCAGCTCTTTCGGGAGTTACAATGAGCAGTTCTTC.

A few counts support this clone. This rearrangement joins TRBV6-5 to TRBJ1-2, with 8 bases identical to TRBD1. CDR1 and CDR2 from the germline V gene are MNHEY and SVGAGI. The CDR3 is 15 residues long. Losses at the gene ends were 5 bases for V and 8 bases for J; bases not matched to a gene: 13. The CDR3 DNA reads as TGTGCCAGCAGTCAAATCAACAGGGGGTCCGACGGCTACACCTTC. This encodes CASSQINRGSDGYTF.

The V gene is TRBV7-2, the J gene TRBJ1-2; D unresolved. The CDR3 is 13 amino acids. Germline V gene sequence: CDR1 SGHTA, CDR2 FQGNSA. V was trimmed by 5 bases and J by 3 bases, leaving 10 bases between them. In DNA form, the CDR3 reads TGTGCCAGCAGCCCTCAAACGGACTATGGCTACACCTTC. Protein product: CASSPQTDYGYTF.

The chain recombines TRBV30 with TRBJ2-3, with 13 nucleotides matching TRBD2. The CDR3 has 16 residues. Germline loops: CDR1 GTSNPN, CDR2 SVGIG (reference sequence). The trim removed 0 bases at V and 2 bases at J, leaving 2 bases unmatched. CDR3 DNA sequence: TGTGCCTGGAGTGTCGGACTAGCGGGAGTCACAGATACGCAGTATTTT. It codes for CAWSVGLAGVTDTQYF.

This clone was found a few times. This rearrangement joins TRBV5-1 to TRBJ1-1; TRBD1 is a possible D gene (6 bases). This CDR3 is 16 amino acids long. Germline lookup yields CDR1 SGHRS and CDR2 YFSETQ. V shed 0 bases and J shed 1 base, with 13 bases lying between them. The CDR3 coding sequence is TGCGCCAGCAGCTTGGGGCAACAGGGCAGGAACACTGAAGCTTTCTTT. It codes for CASSLGQQGRNTEAFF.

The chain couples TRBV5-1 to TRBJ1-5; no reliable D call. The V gene lost 0 bases and the J gene lost 6 bases, with 10 bases spanning the gap. Germline CDR1 SGHRS, CDR2 YFSETQ. The CDR3 is 14 amino acids. CDR3 residues: CASSLGQEGQPQHF. The CDR3 region has the DNA TGCGCCAGCAGCTTGGGGCAGGAGGGTCAGCCCCAGCATTTT. The complete variable domain, with remaining parts taken from reference TRBV5-1 and TRBJ1-5, reads KAGVTQTPRYLIKTRGQQVTLSCSPISGHRSVSWYQQTPGQGLQFLFEYFSETQRNKGNFPGRFSGRQFSNSRSEMNVSTLELGDSALYLCASSLGQEGQPQHFGDGTRLSIL.

This rearrangement joins TRBV29-1 to TRBJ2-7; 11 positions agree with TRBD1. Germline V CDR1 and CDR2: SQVTM, ANQGSEA. V dropped 6 bases and J dropped 0; count of bases not matched to a gene: 4. CDR3 length equals 14 residues. CDR3 residues: CSVAGTGGSYEQYF. The CDR3 coding sequence is TGCAGCGTGGCCGGGACAGGGGGCTCCTACGAGCAGTACTTC.

The chain combines TRBV29-1 with TRBJ1-1; D gene ambiguous. The CDR3 has 12 residues. Germline lookup yields CDR1 SQVTM and CDR2 ANQGSEA. V dropped 1 base and J dropped 4 bases, with 7 bases sitting between them. In nucleotides, the CDR3 is TGCAGCGTTGAAGTAGCCCCCACTGAAGCTTTCTTT. Encoded protein: CSVEVAPTEAFF.

This chain links TRBV15 with TRBJ2-7, with 8 bases fitting TRBD1. Losses at the gene ends were 0 bases for V and 7 bases for J; bases not matched to a gene: 17. Looked up from germline, CDR1 is LNHNV and CDR2 is YYDKDF (reference sequence). The CDR3 contains 18 residues. The DNA of the CDR3 is TGTGCCACCAGCAGAGATCCTCCTGGGCAGGGGGCAACCGGGGAGCAGTACTTC. It codes for CATSRDPPGQGATGEQYF.

This clone has only a few counts. The chain is built from TRBV28 and TRBJ2-1; possibly TRBD2 for D (6 bases). The CDR3 has 17 residues. V was trimmed by 4 bases and J by 5 bases, leaving 21 bases between them. Germline-derived CDR1 and CDR2 are MDHEN and SYDVKM. The CDR3 spells CASSSFPAGNSNNEQFF. CDR3 nucleotide sequence: TGTGCCAGCAGTTCCTTTCCTGCGGGAAACAGCAACAATGAGCAGTTCTTC.

This clone appeared a few times. This rearrangement joins TRBV6-6 to TRBJ2-1; the D gene is possibly TRBD1 (6 bases). CDR1 and CDR2 from the germline V gene are MNHNY and SVGAGI (reference sequence). The CDR3 is made up of 13 amino acids. The V and J ends lost 2 bases and 7 bases respectively, with 9 bases between them. CDR3 residues: CASSYNRANEQFF. In DNA, the CDR3 is TGTGCCAGCAGTTACAACAGGGCGAATGAGCAGTTCTTC.

This clone was counted a single time. The chain links TRBV6-5 to TRBJ1-4, with TRBD1 as a possible D gene (5 bases). V was pared by 5 bases and J by 11 bases, with 15 bases between. CDR1 is MNHEY and CDR2 is SVGAGI in the germline V gene. The CDR3 length is 13 residues. The CDR3 here is CASSLAGVGKLFF. In nucleotides, the CDR3 is TGTGCCAGCAGTCTCGCGGGGGTAGGGAAACTGTTTTTT.

The chain carries TRBV7-9 and TRBJ2-1, with TRBD2 matching over 7 bases. J gave up 8 bases and V 8 bases, and 12 bases lay outside the gene matches. CDR1 SEHNR and CDR2 FQNEAQ come from the germline V gene (reference sequence). The CDR3 loop spans 14 amino acids. In nucleotides, the CDR3 is TGTGCCAGCGGCCCATCTTGGGAGGGGTATGAGCAGTTCTTC. Translating it yields CASGPSWEGYEQFF.

There are a few counts of this clone. V usage is TRBV28 and J usage is TRBJ2-1; 13 bases agree with TRBD2. CDR3 length: 14 residues. Germline loops: CDR1 MDHEN, CDR2 SYDVKM. J lost 5 bases, V lost 6 bases, and 1 base had no gene match. This chain's CDR3 is CASRGTSGNNEQFF. The CDR3 bases are TGTGCCAGCAGGGGGACTAGCGGGAACAATGAGCAGTTCTTC.

This clone came up a few times. V and J are TRBV18 and TRBJ1-1, with D possibly matching TRBD1 (6 bases). The CDR3 extends over 15 amino acids. Per the germline V gene, CDR1 is KGHSH and CDR2 is LQKENI. Trimming shortened V by 3 bases and J by 0 bases, and 11 bases separated the two germline ends. In nucleotides, the CDR3 is TGTGCCAGCTCACCCCGGACAGTCATGAACACTGAAGCTTTCTTT. This sequence encodes CASSPRTVMNTEAFF.